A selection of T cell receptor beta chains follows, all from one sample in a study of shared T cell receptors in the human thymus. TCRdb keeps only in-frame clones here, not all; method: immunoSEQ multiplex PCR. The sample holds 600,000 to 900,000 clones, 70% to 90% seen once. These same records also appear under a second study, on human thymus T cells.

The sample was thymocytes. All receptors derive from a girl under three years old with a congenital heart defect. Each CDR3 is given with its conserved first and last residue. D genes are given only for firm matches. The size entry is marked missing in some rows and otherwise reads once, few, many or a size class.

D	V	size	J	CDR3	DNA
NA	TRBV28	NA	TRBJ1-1	CASSFRLGHTEAFF	TGTGCCAGCAGTTTTAGGCTTGGGCATACTGAAGCTTTCTTT
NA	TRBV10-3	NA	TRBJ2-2	CAISDGEGYTGELFF	TGTGCCATCAGTGACGGGGAAGGGTACACCGGGGAGCTGTTTTTT
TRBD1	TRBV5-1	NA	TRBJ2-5	CASSLVGQGQETQYF	TGCGCCAGCAGCTTAGTGGGACAGGGCCAAGAGACCCAGTACTTC
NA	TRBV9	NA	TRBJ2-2	CASNLEHGELFF	TGTGCCAGCAATCTAGAGCACGGGGAGCTGTTTTTT
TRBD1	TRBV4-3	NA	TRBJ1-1	CASSPKGEHRGRKPGTEAFF	TGCGCCAGCAGCCCGAAGGGGGAACACAGGGGGCGGAAACCGGGGACTGAAGCTTTCTTT
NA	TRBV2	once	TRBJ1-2	CASSEWGTRGYGYTF	TGTGCCAGCAGTGAATGGGGGACTAGGGGGTATGGCTACACCTTC
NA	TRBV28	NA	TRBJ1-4	CASSHLHRVDNEKLFF	TGTGCCAGCAGTCACCTTCACAGGGTAGATAATGAAAAACTGTTTTTT
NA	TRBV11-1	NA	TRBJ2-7	CASSLVESSYEQYF	TGTGCCAGCAGCTTAGTTGAGAGCTCCTACGAGCAGTACTTC
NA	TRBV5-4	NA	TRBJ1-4	CASRGNSSNEKLFF	TGTGCCAGCAGAGGAAACAGCTCTAATGAAAAACTGTTTTTT
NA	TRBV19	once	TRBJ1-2	CASSGPQGGYGYTF	TGTGCCAGTAGTGGCCCACAGGGCGGCTATGGCTACACCTTC
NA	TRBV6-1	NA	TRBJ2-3	CASSKHYMPDTQYF	TGTGCCAGCAGCAAACACTATATGCCAGATACGCAGTATTTT
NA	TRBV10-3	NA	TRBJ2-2	CAISDPLGRGGSAGELFF	TGTGCCATCAGTGACCCCCTGGGTCGAGGAGGGAGCGCCGGGGAGCTGTTTTTT
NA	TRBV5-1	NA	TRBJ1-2	CASSSLGMRDGYTF	TGCGCCAGCAGCTCGCTGGGGATGCGGGATGGCTACACCTTC
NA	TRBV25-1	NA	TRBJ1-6	CASKIAGVYNSPLHF	TGTGCCAGCAAGATAGCCGGAGTCTATAATTCACCCCTCCACTTT
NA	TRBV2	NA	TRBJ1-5	CASSEEWQNQPQHF	TGTGCCAGCAGTGAAGAGTGGCAAAATCAGCCCCAGCATTTT
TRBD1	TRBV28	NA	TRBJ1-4	CASSLLPGTGEIDEKLFF	TGTGCCAGCAGTTTACTACCCGGGACAGGGGAAATCGATGAAAAACTGTTTTTT
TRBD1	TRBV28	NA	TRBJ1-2	CASSLRGHQGYGYTF	TGTGCCAGCAGTCTGAGGGGGCACCAGGGATATGGCTACACCTTC
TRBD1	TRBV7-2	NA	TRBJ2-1	CATSHYLRLGQETNEQFF	TGTGCCACTTCACATTACCTCCGATTGGGACAGGAAACAAATGAGCAGTTCTTC
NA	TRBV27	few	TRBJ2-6	CASSFSHSGANVLTF	TGTGCCAGCAGTTTTTCCCATTCTGGGGCCAACGTCCTGACTTTC
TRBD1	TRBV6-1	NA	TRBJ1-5	CASSETPTGGVSNQPQHF	TGTGCCAGCAGTGAAACACCGACAGGGGGCGTTAGCAATCAGCCCCAGCATTTT
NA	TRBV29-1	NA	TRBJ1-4	CSVGIAANEKLFF	TGCAGCGTTGGTATCGCAGCTAATGAAAAACTGTTTTTT
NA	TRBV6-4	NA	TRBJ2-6	CASRDPIDRSPLGFAGANVLTF	TGTGCCAGCAGAGACCCTATTGACAGGAGCCCCCTAGGTTTCGCTGGGGCCAACGTCCTGACTTTC
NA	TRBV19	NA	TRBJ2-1	CASSRGLPYNEQFF	TGTGCCAGTAGTCGAGGACTACCCTACAATGAGCAGTTCTTC
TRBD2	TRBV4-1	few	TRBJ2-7	CASSQGVASGGALPPYEQYF	TGCGCCAGCAGCCAAGGAGTAGCTAGCGGGGGGGCCCTTCCTCCCTACGAGCAGTACTTC
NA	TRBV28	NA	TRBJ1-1	CASRIGWRTREAFF	TGTGCCAGCAGGATCGGATGGCGGACTCGTGAAGCTTTCTTT
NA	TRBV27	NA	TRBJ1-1	CASSRRGPDEAFF	TGTGCCAGCAGCCGCAGGGGCCCTGATGAAGCTTTCTTT
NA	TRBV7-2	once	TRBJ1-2	CASSLSASGYGYTF	TGTGCCAGCAGCTTAAGTGCGTCGGGCTATGGCTACACCTTC
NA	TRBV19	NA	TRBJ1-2	CASMQGCTVGYGYTF	TGTGCCAGTATGCAGGGATGTACTGTGGGCTATGGCTACACCTTC
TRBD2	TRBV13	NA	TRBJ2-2	CASSLEVRGFPGELFF	TGTGCCAGCAGCTTAGAGGTGCGGGGGTTCCCCGGGGAGCTGTTTTTT
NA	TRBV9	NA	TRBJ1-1	CASSPRGGRPEAFF	TGTGCCAGCAGCCCCCGGGGGGGAAGGCCTGAAGCTTTCTTT
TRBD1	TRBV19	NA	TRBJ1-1	CASSSPRGIGNTEAFF	TGTGCCAGTAGTAGTCCCAGGGGGATTGGCAACACTGAAGCTTTCTTT
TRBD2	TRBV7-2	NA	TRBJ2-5	CASSQRLAGAQETQYF	TGTGCCAGCAGCCAAAGACTAGCGGGGGCCCAAGAGACCCAGTACTTC
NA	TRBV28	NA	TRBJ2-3	CASGLTDTQYF	TGTGCCAGCGGGCTCACAGATACGCAGTATTTT
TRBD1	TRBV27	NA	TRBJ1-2	CASSHTGAHVYGYTF	TGTGCCAGCAGTCATACAGGGGCGCATGTCTATGGCTACACCTTC
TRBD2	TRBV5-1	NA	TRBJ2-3	CASSSPPLAGGPDTQYF	TGCGCCAGCAGCTCACCCCCCTTAGCGGGGGGGCCGGATACGCAGTATTTT
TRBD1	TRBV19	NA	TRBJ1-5	CASTLDRDGPQHF	TGTGCCAGTACCCTGGACAGGGACGGGCCCCAGCATTTT
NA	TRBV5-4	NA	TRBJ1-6	CASSPTAPSSYNSPLHF	TGTGCCAGCAGCCCCACAGCTCCGAGCTCCTATAATTCACCCCTCCACTTT
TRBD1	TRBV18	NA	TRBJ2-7	CASSPYRDSPPYF	TGTGCCAGCTCACCCTATAGGGACAGCCCGCCGTACTTC
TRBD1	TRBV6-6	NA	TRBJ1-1	CASSPKQGARTEAFF	TGTGCCAGCAGTCCGAAACAGGGGGCACGCACTGAAGCTTTCTTT
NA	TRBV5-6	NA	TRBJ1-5	CASRGPQPQHF	TGTGCCAGCAGGGGGCCCCAGCCCCAGCATTTT
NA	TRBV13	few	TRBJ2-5	CASSHDAGRQETQYF	TGTGCCAGCAGCCACGACGCGGGGCGGCAAGAGACCCAGTACTTC
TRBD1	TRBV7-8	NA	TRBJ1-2	CASSLCRIRDRGPANYGYTF	TGTGCCAGCAGCTTATGCCGGATCCGGGACAGGGGCCCAGCTAACTATGGCTACACCTTC
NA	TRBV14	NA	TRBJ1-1	CASSPYRQSPEAFF	TGTGCCAGCAGCCCATACCGACAGTCGCCTGAAGCTTTCTTT
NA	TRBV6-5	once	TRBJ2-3	CASSYSERMPTDTQYF	TGTGCCAGCAGTTACTCCGAGAGGATGCCCACAGATACGCAGTATTTT
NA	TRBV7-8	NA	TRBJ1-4	CASSPKTATNEKLFF	TGTGCCAGCAGCCCAAAGACTGCAACTAATGAAAAACTGTTTTTT
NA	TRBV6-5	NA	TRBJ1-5	CASSSPDSRGGPQHF	TGTGCCAGCAGTTCCCCGGACAGTCGAGGTGGGCCCCAGCATTTT
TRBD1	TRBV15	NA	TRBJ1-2	CATSTRTGGNAGSYGYTF	TGTGCCACCAGCACTCGAACAGGGGGAAATGCAGGGTCCTATGGCTACACCTTC
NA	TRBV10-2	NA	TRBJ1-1	CASTRSRGDILNTEAFF	TGCGCCAGCACTCGTTCCCGTGGGGACATTCTGAACACTGAAGCTTTCTTT
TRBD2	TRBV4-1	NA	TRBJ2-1	CASSQEAGGLGNEQFF	TGCGCCAGCAGCCAAGAAGCGGGGGGCCTTGGAAATGAGCAGTTCTTC
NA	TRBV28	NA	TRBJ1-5	CASSLSRVSQPQHF	TGTGCCAGCAGTTTGAGCAGGGTAAGTCAGCCCCAGCATTTT
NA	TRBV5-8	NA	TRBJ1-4	CASSFRGANEKLFF	TGTGCCAGCAGCTTCCGGGGGGCTAATGAAAAACTGTTTTTT
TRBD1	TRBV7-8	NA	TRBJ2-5	CASSKDRAQTQYF	TGTGCCAGCAGCAAAGACAGGGCTCAGACCCAGTACTTC
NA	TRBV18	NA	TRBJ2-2	CASSPGSPLGNTGELFF	TGTGCCAGCTCACCAGGGTCACCGCTAGGGAACACCGGGGAGCTGTTTTTT
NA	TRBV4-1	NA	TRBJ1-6	CASSQELGSGSPLHF	TGCGCCAGCAGCCAGGAACTAGGTTCGGGGTCACCCCTCCACTTT